This T cell receptor (beta chain) was identified in a study of T cell changes during pregnancy in multiple sclerosis. Germline CDR1 is SGHTA and CDR2 is FQGNSA. V was trimmed by 1 base and J by 0 bases, leaving 7 bases between them. This CDR3 has 15 amino acids. Sequenced by immunoSEQ multiplex PCR; TCRdb stores in-frame clones only, minus some. The sample lists 65,000 to 85,000 clones, around 94% occurring once. This chain joins TRBV7-2 and TRBJ1-3; D unclear. The origin of this receptor is a female donor with multiple sclerosis, enrolled in a pregnancy study. The specimen comprised CD4+ T cells from peripheral blood mononuclear cells, sampled before pregnancy. DNA of the CDR3: TGTGCCAGCAGCTTAGGACACAACTCTGGAAACACCATATATTTT. It codes for CASSLGHNSGNTIYF.